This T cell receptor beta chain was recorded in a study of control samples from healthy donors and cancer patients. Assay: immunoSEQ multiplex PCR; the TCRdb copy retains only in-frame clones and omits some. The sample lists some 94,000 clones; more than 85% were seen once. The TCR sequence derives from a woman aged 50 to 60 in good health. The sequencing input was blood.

CDR3 amino acids: CASLLRRSGGLTDTQYF. The DNA of the CDR3 is TGTGCCAGCCTACTCAGGAGGAGCGGGGGACTCACAGATACGCAGTATTTT. The rearrangement links TRBV11-3 to TRBJ2-3, with 8 bases matching TRBD2. CDR3 length equals 17 residues. V was clipped by 8 bases and J by 2 bases; unmatched bases: 15. Germline values: CDR1 SGHNT, CDR2 YENEEA.